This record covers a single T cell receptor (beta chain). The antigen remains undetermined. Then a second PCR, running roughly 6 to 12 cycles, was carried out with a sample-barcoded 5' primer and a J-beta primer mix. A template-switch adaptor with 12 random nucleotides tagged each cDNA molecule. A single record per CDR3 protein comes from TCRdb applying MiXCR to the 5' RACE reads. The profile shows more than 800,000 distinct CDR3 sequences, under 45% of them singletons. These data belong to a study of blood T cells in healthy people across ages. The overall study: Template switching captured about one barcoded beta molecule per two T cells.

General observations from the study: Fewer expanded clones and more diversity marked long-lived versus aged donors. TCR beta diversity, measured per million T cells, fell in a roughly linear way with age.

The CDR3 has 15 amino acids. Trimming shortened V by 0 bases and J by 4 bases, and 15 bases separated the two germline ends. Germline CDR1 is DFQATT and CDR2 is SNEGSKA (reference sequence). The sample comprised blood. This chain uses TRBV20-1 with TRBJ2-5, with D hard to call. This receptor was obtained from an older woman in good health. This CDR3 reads CSARDPLTGRETQYF. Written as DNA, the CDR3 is TGCAGTGCTAGAGACCCTTTGACTGGCAGAGAGACCCAGTACTTC.